Given below is one T cell receptor beta chain in context. Its antigen remains undetermined. One base away there is no much larger clone; base qualities are not given. The germline V gene (reference sequence) supplies CDR1 LGHDT and CDR2 YNNKEL. The CDR3 spans 14 residues, from the cysteine through the phenylalanine. The read is trimmed to its CDR3 DNA, 42 bases read in frame from base 1. V drops 4 bases and J drops 7 bases, leaving 13 bases in between. Ophthalmopathy patients had moderately to severely active disease, with a Clinical Activity Score of 3 or more, a NOSPECS grade of 4 or more, and a disease duration of less than 3 months. Patients with uncontrolled infections, other autoimmune diseases, pregnancy or lactation were excluded. Diagnoses relied on clinical symptoms, serum thyroxine and TRAb, thyroid ultrasound and orbital computed tomography. PBMCs were separated from under 12 ml of fresh peripheral blood using Ficoll-Paque density gradient centrifugation. Total RNA was extracted with Trizol reagent, and quality was checked on an Agilent 2100 Bioanalyzer.

The TCR beta CDR3 regions were amplified from the RNA transcripts. The first round of RT-PCR for the TCR CDR3 was performed with the HTBI primer set and the Qiagen OneStep RT-PCR kit. Libraries were constructed in a second round of multiplex PCR, after which size selection and purification were carried out. Libraries were sequenced paired-end with 100 bp reads on an Illumina HiSeq2000. The study's processing was this. SOAPnuke was used to process the raw data, throwing out any read that contained adapters or uncalled bases, had a mean Phred below 15, or lacked an exact constant-primer or identifier match. High-quality paired reads were merged using COPE v1.2.5, and each unique nucleotide sequence was defined as a clonotype. MiTCR v1.1 was used to align clonotypes to the IMGT TRBV, TRBD and TRBJ reference segments. The analysis was restricted to V-J combinations with a frequency above 0.0001, which together covered roughly 99% of the repertoires. A TCS score was defined as the ratio between F50 (clonal expansion) and ExV (chaos), using BLOSUM62-based TCRdist between CDR3 peptides within each V-J. Welch's t-statistics and random forest reduced fewer than 600 V-J features to 13, which were used in a naive Bayes classifier (R e1071). The public sequencing data were trimmed at Q25 with fastp and processed into clonotypes with MiXCR by TCRdb, which kept only in-frame beta chains. When rows share a CDR3 protein, they turn into one entry using the most common DNA and genes. These V and J calls derive from TCRdb rather than the authors' analysis. The sample records about half a million distinct CDR3 sequences, just under 20% of which are singletons. About 45% of the sample rests with the top ten.

The sample is drawn from a study of T cells in Graves' hyperthyroidism and ophthalmopathy (dated by TCRdb to between 2017 and 2020). Study-wide context: Peripheral blood samples were taken at initial diagnosis, before any treatment was given. To identify distinguishing TCR V-J signatures, a discovery cohort of 100 or so patients was used, comprising some 45 with Graves' ophthalmopathy and 57 with stable Graves' hyperthyroidism. Prospective prediction of ophthalmopathy was tested in an independent validation cohort of fewer than 20 hyperthyroidism patients and some 17 patients who later progressed to ophthalmopathy. The 75 to 100 discovery patients were divided at random into training and test sets in a 7:3 ratio. The study also compared thyroid tissue and blood T-cell repertoires from a handful of Graves' hyperthyroidism patients. After sampling, hyperthyroidism patients received methimazole starting at 30 mg daily, and ophthalmopathy patients received high-dose intravenous methylprednisolone. The paper reports TCR Vbeta CDR3 sequencing of approximately 140 peripheral blood samples: some 41 ophthalmopathy, 70 to 85 hyperthyroidism and approximately 17 progressor patients. General conclusions and limits of the study: In validation, the model predicted progression to ophthalmopathy a median of 6.5 months before onset, with 70% to 71% sensitivity and roughly 73% specificity. Sample size was not statistically predetermined, and investigators were not blinded to group allocation. Most expanded thyroid clonotypes (frequency above 0.001) were also detected in blood, a finding suggesting that blood repertoires may reflect thyroid immune responses. Ophthalmopathy was separated from stable hyperthyroidism by a 13 V-J signature model, with around 88% sensitivity and roughly 81% specificity obtained in cross-validation and 80%/75% obtained in testing.

Rearrangement joined TRBV3-1 to TRBJ2-2; possibly the D gene is TRBD2, per 5 matching bases. The origin of this receptor is a middle-aged man with Graves' ophthalmopathy. Sequencing input: blood. CDR3 reads: CASSLVEANGELFF. The base sequence is TGTGCCAGCAGCCTAGTGGAGGCAAACGGGGAGCTGTTTTTT.